These 31 T cell receptor beta chains were all obtained from the same sample, sequenced in a study of shared clonotypes between healthy human individuals. Assay used: immunoSEQ multiplex PCR; TCRdb lists only in-frame clones, some missing. The sample lists 800,000 to 950,000 clones; 95% to 97% were seen once. Naive CD8 cells were CD45RO-negative, positively selected for CCR7, excluding terminally differentiated effector memory CD45RA+ cells. The sequenced sample consisted of naive CD8+ T cells sorted from blood. The receptors shown here come from a man younger than 45 in good health.

The chain recombines TRBV29-1 with TRBJ2-7, with D uncertain. The V and J ends lost 6 bases and 0 bases respectively, with 9 bases between them. The germline V gene has CDR1 SQVTM and CDR2 ANQGSEA. The CDR3 totals 12 residues. CDR3 in amino acids: CSVHFGSYEQYF. The CDR3 region has the DNA TGCAGCGTCCATTTCGGCTCCTACGAGCAGTACTTC.

Here the CDR3 reads CASSYGTASLFF. The CDR3 DNA follows: TGTGCCAGCAGTTACGGAACCGCATCTTTGTTCTTC. The chain uses TRBV6-5 and TRBJ2-1, with unresolved D. This CDR3 has 12 residues. Germline V gene lookup returns CDR1 MNHEY and CDR2 SVGAGI. The ends were cut back, 2 bases at V and 15 bases at J, with 14 bases in the middle.

The V and J genes are TRBV7-9 and TRBJ2-3; D remains unclear. This CDR3 is 13 amino acids long. Germline-derived CDR1 and CDR2 are SEHNR and FQNEAQ (reference sequence). The V and J ends lost 5 bases and 6 bases respectively, with 12 bases between them. Here the CDR3 DNA reads TGTGCCAGCAGCGCCGAGCTACGGGATACGCAGTATTTT. Its protein product is CASSAELRDTQYF. Full variable domain (remainder filled in from reference TRBV7-9 and TRBJ2-3): DTGVSQNPRHKITKRGQNVTFRCDPISEHNRLYWYRQTLGQGPEFLTYFQNEAQLEKSRLLSDRFSAERPKGSFSTLEIQRTEQGDSAMYLCASSAELRDTQYFGPGTRLTVL.

The rearrangement uses TRBV27 and TRBJ1-5; 8 bases align to TRBD1. Germline loops: CDR1 MNHEY, CDR2 SMNVEV (reference sequence). With 5 bases clipped from V and 0 bases from J, the junction kept 12 bases outside the gene matches. The length of the CDR3 is 18 residues. The CDR3: CASSPRAGGFHSNQPQHF. In nucleotides, the CDR3 is TGTGCCAGCAGTCCACGGGCAGGGGGCTTTCATAGCAATCAGCCCCAGCATTTT.

This chain connects TRBV27 to TRBJ1-5; 7 bases are shared with TRBD1. The CDR3 loop spans 13 amino acids. Germline values: CDR1 MNHEY, CDR2 SMNVEV (reference sequence). Trimming took 6 bases from V and 6 from J; bases not matched to a gene: 5. CDR3 in DNA: TGTGCCAGCAGGGGGACAGTCTCTCAGCCCCAGCATTTT. It yields the protein CASRGTVSQPQHF.

V and J are TRBV5-1 and TRBJ2-2, with 7 bases fitting TRBD1. Trimming took 4 bases from V and 4 from J; bases not matched to a gene: 13. Germline loops: CDR1 SGHRS, CDR2 YFSETQ. The length of the CDR3 is 17 residues. CDR3 sequence reads: CASSPEGASVGTGELFF. CDR3 nucleotide sequence: TGCGCCAGCAGCCCCGAGGGGGCATCTGTGGGCACCGGGGAGCTGTTTTTT.

This sequence joins TRBV9 and TRBJ1-3; D might be TRBD1 (5 bases). Germline V gives CDR1 SGDLS, CDR2 YYNGEE. The CDR3 totals 16 residues. V dropped 3 bases and J dropped 0 bases, with 13 bases sitting between them. CDR3 sequence (DNA): TGTGCCAGCAGCGCTAGGGACGGCACCTCTGGAAACACCATATATTTT. Its protein is CASSARDGTSGNTIYF.

J is TRBJ2-1 and V is TRBV7-6; 9 bases are shared with TRBD1. The CDR3 runs to 21 residues. The germline V gene has CDR1 SGHVS and CDR2 FNYEAQ. V lost 5 bases, J lost 9 bases, and 29 bases stayed unmatched. CDR3 sequence reads: CASSPAPGQGSFGTPLGEQFF. CDR3 sequence (DNA): TGTGCCAGCAGCCCCGCACCGGGACAGGGTAGTTTCGGGACCCCTCTGGGTGAGCAGTTCTTC.

The genes are TRBV6-5 and TRBJ2-7; D is uncertain. Germline CDR1 is MNHEY and CDR2 is SVGAGI. Trimming stripped 7 bases from V and 2 bases from J, with 12 bases between. The CDR3 loop spans 13 amino acids. In DNA, the CDR3 is TGTGCCAGCAACTCCGGATTAGCCTACGAGCAGTACTTC. Translation gives CASNSGLAYEQYF.

The rearrangement uses TRBV9 and TRBJ1-1; 9 nucleotides align to TRBD1. Germline CDR1 reads SGDLS; CDR2 reads YYNGEE. With V trimmed by 4 bases and J by 6 bases, 7 bases remained unmatched. The CDR3 is 14 residues long. As DNA, the CDR3 is TGTGCCAGCAGCTTCCGGGACAGGGAGCCTGAAGCTTTCTTT. The encoded protein is CASSFRDREPEAFF.

Comments on this clone: Relative to the germline gene, one junction end is altered; a read error may explain this. The chain employs TRBV11-3 and TRBJ1-1; D is undetermined. Germline V gives CDR1 SGHNT, CDR2 YENEEA. This CDR3 region has 11 residues. The CDR3 DNA reads as TGTGCCAGCAGCAGACTGCGTAGGAGGGTCTTT. Its translation is CASSRLRRRVF.

This chain links TRBV7-9 with TRBJ2-7; 7 bases align to TRBD2. Germline trimming cut 6 bases from V and 2 bases from J; bases unmatched to any gene: 10. CDR1 and CDR2 (germline): SEHNR, FQNEAQ (reference sequence). CDR3 length equals 15 residues. This chain's CDR3 is CASRYSSGTPYEQYF. CDR3 coding DNA: TGTGCCAGCAGGTATTCGAGCGGGACTCCCTACGAGCAGTACTTC.

The sample holds one count of this clone. V usage is TRBV4-1 and J usage is TRBJ2-2; 11 bases match TRBD2. This CDR3 comprises 17 residues. Germline lookup yields CDR1 MGHRA and CDR2 YSYEKL. Trimming removed 0 bases from V and 4 bases from J; junction bases left unmatched: 4. CDR3 region: CASSQEGLADSTGELFF. The CDR3 nucleotides read TGCGCCAGCAGCCAAGAGGGACTAGCGGACTCCACCGGGGAGCTGTTTTTT.

This clone was counted a single time. This sequence joins TRBV6-5 and TRBJ2-5; 9 bases align to TRBD2. The CDR3 totals 14 residues. CDR1 is MNHEY, CDR2 SVGAGI, per germline. The ends lost 10 bases at V and 5 bases at J; junction bases unmatched: 11. CDR3: CATWGLAESETQYF. CDR3 coding DNA: TGTGCCACATGGGGACTAGCTGAGTCCGAGACCCAGTACTTC.

This clone was observed once. The chain uses TRBV11-3 and TRBJ2-2, with unresolved D. This CDR3 region has 13 residues. In germline, CDR1 is SGHNT, CDR2 YENEEA. Trimming removed 5 bases at V and 0 bases at J, with 4 bases between. CDR3 DNA: TGTGCCAGCAGCGAAACGAACACCGGGGAGCTGTTTTTT. It yields the protein CASSETNTGELFF.

J is TRBJ2-3 and V is TRBV6-5; the match to TRBD2 covers 8 bases. Trimming at V came to 6 bases and at J to 8 bases, leaving 10 bases not matched to a gene. The CDR3 consists of 14 residues. Germline lookup yields CDR1 MNHEY and CDR2 SVGAGI. The CDR3 nucleotides are TGTGCCAGCAGCACGGGGGGGGCAGAGCTTACGCAGTATTTT. Its translation: CASSTGGAELTQYF.

The chain employs TRBV11-2 and TRBJ2-7, with 9 nucleotides matching TRBD1. The CDR3 runs 16 residues. The V segment lost 8 bases and the J segment 5 bases; nucleotides outside the gene matches: 16. Germline assignment: CDR1 SGHAT and CDR2 FQNNGV. CDR3 nucleotide sequence: TGTGCCAGCGGATCCTTATCCGGGACAGGGATCCACGAGCAGTACTTC. Its translation is CASGSLSGTGIHEQYF.

The rearrangement joins TRBV7-9 to TRBJ2-7, with a possible D match to TRBD2 (6 bases). The germline gives CDR1 SEHNR, CDR2 FQNEAQ (reference sequence). Deletions cut 1 base from V and 5 bases from J, with 15 bases between. The CDR3 totals 15 residues. The CDR3 reads CASSLEARGFHEQYF. The DNA of the CDR3 is TGTGCCAGCAGCTTAGAGGCGCGGGGCTTCCACGAGCAGTACTTC. The full variable domain, rest sourced from reference TRBV7-9 and TRBJ2-7, is DTGVSQNPRHKITKRGQNVTFRCDPISEHNRLYWYRQTLGQGPEFLTYFQNEAQLEKSRLLSDRFSAERPKGSFSTLEIQRTEQGDSAMYLCASSLEARGFHEQYFGPGTRLTVT.

On this clone: The junction shows a germline mismatch at one end, possibly a read error. This chain connects TRBV28 to TRBJ2-1; D unclear. Germline V gives CDR1 MDHEN, CDR2 SYDVKM. CDR3 length equals 11 residues. CDR3 in amino acids: CASSLSRFVVF. CDR3 nucleotides: TGTGCCAGCAGTTTATCACGTTTCGTGGTCTTC.

Worth noting for this clone: The identical CDR3 is also encoded by other nucleotide sequences in the sample. The chain joins TRBV11-2 to TRBJ1-1; 8 bases align to TRBD1. The V segment lost 1 base and the J segment 0 bases; nucleotides outside the gene matches: 1. The germline V gene has CDR1 SGHAT and CDR2 FQNNGV. This CDR3 spans 15 amino acids. Here the CDR3 reads CASSLAGGLNTEAFF. The CDR3 region has the DNA TGTGCCAGCAGCTTAGCAGGGGGCTTGAACACTGAAGCTTTCTTT.

This chain links TRBV4-3 with TRBJ2-5; D not resolved. V was trimmed by 1 base and J by 0 bases, leaving 6 bases between them. The CDR3 spans 14 residues. Per the germline V gene, CDR1 is LGHNA and CDR2 is YSLEER. The CDR3 sequence is CASSQGVYQETQYF. In DNA, the CDR3 is TGCGCCAGCAGCCAAGGGGTGTACCAAGAGACCCAGTACTTC.

The chain recombines TRBV2 with TRBJ2-3, with D possibly being TRBD2 (5 bases). Trimming left V 8 bases short and J 8 bases short, with 11 bases between. CDR3 length equals 11 residues. The germline V gene has CDR1 SNHLY and CDR2 FYNNEI. The CDR3 region has the DNA TGTGCCAGCCCCGGAGGAGCTACGCAGTATTTT. As protein: CASPGGATQYF.

J is TRBJ2-7 and V is TRBV19, with D perhaps matching TRBD2 (6 bases). Germline V lookup: CDR1 LNHDA, CDR2 SQIVND (reference sequence). The CDR3 has 15 amino acids. Trimming took off 4 bases at V and 0 bases at J, with 13 bases between the two ends. CDR3 in DNA: TGTGCCAGTAGTACCACACTAGCAGCCTCCTACGAGCAGTACTTC. It codes for CASSTTLAASYEQYF.

This chain uses TRBV28 with TRBJ2-7; D remains unclear. The CDR3 contains 11 residues. Trimming pared 6 bases from V and 2 bases from J, leaving 5 bases between. CDR1 and CDR2 (germline): MDHEN, SYDVKM. The CDR3: CASRSPYEQYF. The CDR3 nucleotides read TGTGCCAGCAGGTCACCCTACGAGCAGTACTTC.

The chain uses TRBV13 and TRBJ2-7; a possible D gene is TRBD1 (6 bases). This CDR3 has 16 residues. In germline, CDR1 is PRHDT, CDR2 FYEKMQ (reference sequence). The germline V and J ends were trimmed by 1 base and 2 bases, with 15 bases remaining between them. The CDR3 reads CASSLVDSRLPYEQYF. The CDR3 bases are TGTGCCAGCAGCTTAGTGGACAGTAGGCTTCCCTACGAGCAGTACTTC.

This chain links TRBV6-1 with TRBJ1-3; TRBD1 matches at 8 bases. Germline assignment: CDR1 MNHNS and CDR2 SASEGT. The CDR3 has 16 amino acids. V lost 2 bases and J lost 0; bases outside the gene matches: 3. The DNA of the CDR3 is TGTGCCAGCAGTGAATTGGGACAGGTCTCTGGAAACACCATATATTTT. Its protein is CASSELGQVSGNTIYF.

J is TRBJ2-7 and V is TRBV27; 12 nucleotides agree with TRBD2. Germline V gene data show CDR1 as MNHEY and CDR2 as SMNVEV (reference sequence). This CDR3 region has 16 residues. The J segment lost 0 bases and the V segment lost 5 bases, leaving 5 bases of the junction unmatched. CDR3 protein: CASSRATSGSSYEQYF. In nucleotides, the CDR3 is TGTGCCAGCAGTCGGGCGACTAGCGGGAGCTCCTACGAGCAGTACTTC.

The chain couples TRBV9 to TRBJ2-2; D is ambiguous. Germline loops: CDR1 SGDLS, CDR2 YYNGEE. This CDR3 has 13 residues. Trimming shortened V by 0 bases and J by 6 bases, and 6 bases separated the two germline ends. The CDR3 here is CASSVDGAGELFF. Written as DNA, the CDR3 is TGTGCCAGCAGCGTAGACGGAGCCGGGGAGCTGTTTTTT. Using reference TRBV9 and TRBJ2-2 for the parts outside the CDR3, the full variable domain is DSGVTQTPKHLITATGQRVTLRCSPRSGDLSVYWYQQSLDQGLQFLIQYYNGEERAKGNILERFSAQQFPDLHSELNLSSLELGDSALYFCASSVDGAGELFFGEGSRLTVL.

The chain is built from TRBV19 and TRBJ1-5; D is perhaps TRBD1 (5 bases). Trimming removed 3 bases from V and 1 base from J, with 10 bases in between. Germline V gene data show CDR1 as LNHDA and CDR2 as SQIVND (reference sequence). This CDR3 has 15 residues. Written as DNA, the CDR3 is TGTGCCAGTAGTATCCAGGGCGGAAGCAATCAGCCCCAGCATTTT. As protein: CASSIQGGSNQPQHF.

The gene calls are TRBV25-1 and TRBJ2-3; 7 nucleotides agree with TRBD1. The CDR3 has 16 residues. V shed 5 bases and J 2 bases; nucleotides not matched to a gene: 10. The germline CDR1 and CDR2 sequences are MGHDK and SYGVNS. The CDR3 coding sequence is TGTGCCAGCAGTCCTACCTGGGACAGCCACACAGATACGCAGTATTTT. Protein: CASSPTWDSHTDTQYF.

This clone has only one observation. The rearrangement uses TRBV27 and TRBJ1-1; 7 bases are a match to TRBD1. The CDR3 loop spans 15 amino acids. V was pared by 5 bases and J by 5 bases, with 11 bases of the junction left unmatched. Germline V gene data show CDR1 as MNHEY and CDR2 as SMNVEV (reference sequence). The CDR3, as DNA: TGTGCCAGCAGTCCCCCACCGACAGGGAGGACTGAAGCTTTCTTT. Amino acids: CASSPPPTGRTEAFF.